This entry lists 2 T cell receptor beta chains sequenced from one sample in a study of identifying expanded T cells in peripheral blood. TCRdb's copy holds only in-frame clones and misses some; the assay was immunoSEQ multiplex PCR. This sample has approximately 120,000 clones, with about 85% found just once. The sequencing sample was made of blood. The receptors derive from a person between 18 and 70 years old in good health.

The chain has TRBV7-2 and TRBJ2-2; 9 bases are a match to TRBD2. This CDR3 region has 18 residues. The germline V gene encodes CDR1 SGHTA and CDR2 FQGNSA. Trimming cost V 6 bases and J 0 bases; bases outside gene matches: 11. In nucleotides, the CDR3 is TGTGCCAGCAGTTTGTCCGGGACTAGCTTCGCGAACACCGGGGAGCTGTTTTTT. Translation: CASSLSGTSFANTGELFF.

This clone came up once. The rearrangement joins TRBV7-6 to TRBJ1-5; 8 bases agree with TRBD1. V shed 4 bases and J 5 bases; nucleotides not matched to a gene: 10. The CDR3 extends over 16 amino acids. Germline assignment: CDR1 SGHVS and CDR2 FNYEAQ. CDR3 protein: CASSSLGGTGHQPQHF. CDR3 nucleotide sequence: TGTGCCAGCAGCTCCCTCGGAGGGACAGGCCATCAGCCCCAGCATTTT.